This T cell receptor (beta chain) appears in the sequencing data of a study of T cell responses to AZD1222 COVID-19 vaccine. The germline V gene encodes CDR1 SGHNT and CDR2 YYREEE (reference sequence). Trimming removed 3 bases from V and 0 bases from J; junction bases left unmatched: 6. This CDR3 region has 16 residues. Worth noting for this clone: The antigen is not known.

Study-wide points: Scientists sampled the repertoires only once the peak T cell response had passed.

The repertoire was sequenced with immunoSEQ multiplex PCR; TCRdb's copy has only in-frame clones and lacks some. The sample has 130,000 or so clones; approximately 93% are singletons. The sequence came from an adult in good health. The chain couples TRBV5-4 to TRBJ2-1; 7 bases align to TRBD2. This specimen was peripheral blood, taken on day 0 of MenACWY control vaccination. DNA for the CDR3: TGTGCCAGCAGCTCACACTCGGGGGGCTCCTACAATGAGCAGTTCTTC. It codes for CASSSHSGGSYNEQFF.